This entry lists 5 T cell receptor beta chains sequenced from one sample in a study of cytotoxic CD8 clonotypes in ibrutinib-treated CLL. Measured with immunoSEQ multiplex PCR; TCRdb has only the in-frame clones, and not every one. The table lists tens of thousands of clones, 65% to 85% of them singletons. Specimen: PBMCs, collected at disease progression, from a patient treated with ibrutinib. These receptors were collected from a human donor with chronic lymphocytic leukemia.

This chain joins TRBV19 and TRBJ1-3, with 8 bases identical to TRBD1. J lost 0 bases, V lost 6 bases, and 4 bases had no gene match. The CDR3 totals 15 residues. Germline lookup yields CDR1 LNHDA and CDR2 SQIVND (reference sequence). The CDR3 DNA reads TGTGCCAGTAGAAGACAGGGGATCTCTGGAAACACCATATATTTT. Translating gives CASRRQGISGNTIYF.

This chain uses TRBV6-1 with TRBJ1-3; TRBD1 aligns across 8 bases. This CDR3 spans 14 amino acids. Germline CDR1 MNHNS, CDR2 SASEGT. V lost 6 bases to trimming and J lost 2 bases; unmatched junction nucleotides: 3. CDR3 DNA sequence: TGTGCCAGCAGAAAGGACAGGGCTGGAAACACCATATATTTT. Protein product: CASRKDRAGNTIYF.

V is TRBV5-6 and J is TRBJ2-5; 8 bases align to TRBD1. V was pared by 4 bases and J by 5 bases, with 10 bases of the junction left unmatched. There are 15 residues in the CDR3. The germline V gene encodes CDR1 SGHDT and CDR2 YYEEEE. The CDR3 region has the DNA TGTGCCAGCAGCCCCGTTCAGGGGGCGCGGGAGACCCAGTACTTC. Translation gives CASSPVQGARETQYF. Full variable domain (outside the CDR3, taken from reference TRBV5-6 and TRBJ2-5): DAGVTQSPTHLIKTRGQQVTLRCSPKSGHDTVSWYQQALGQGPQFIFQYYEEEERQRGNFPDRFSGHQFPNYSSELNVNALLLGDSALYLCASSPVQGARETQYFGPGTRLLVL.

This CDR3 is CASSQARRDADTQYF. DNA of the CDR3: TGTGCCAGCAGCCAAGCTAGGAGAGACGCAGATACGCAGTATTTT. J is TRBJ2-3 and V is TRBV4-2, with unresolved D. The CDR3 runs to 15 residues. Per germline, CDR1 LGHNA and CDR2 YNFKEQ. V was clipped by 1 base and J by 4 bases, with 12 bases between them.

The chain recombines TRBV10-2 with TRBJ1-2, with D maybe TRBD1 (5 bases). CDR3 length: 12 residues. From germline, CDR1 is WSHSY and CDR2 SAAADI. V was shortened by 8 bases and J by 3 bases, with 10 bases between the two germline ends. As DNA, the CDR3 is TGCGCCAGCGGGGCCCTCGACTATGGCTACACCTTC. It codes for CASGALDYGYTF.